The T cell receptor beta chain described here comes from a study of cytomegalovirus exposure and HLA in healthy donors. Background on the study: A prior study identified approximately 120 million unique TCR beta sequences from some 200 million T cells.

As to this clone: Its antigen remains unidentified.

Germline lookup yields CDR1 MNHEY and CDR2 SMNVEV (reference sequence). This CDR3 spans 12 amino acids. The V gene end was trimmed by 5 bases and the J gene end by 15 bases; junction bases not matched to a gene: 6. Vbeta (60) and Jbeta (13) primers were used in the PCR. Only in-frame clones appear in the TCRdb table, and some are missing; sequencing was by immunoSEQ multiplex PCR. The sample lists fewer than 100,000 clones, almost 80% occurring once. Points from the study as a whole: No immune exposure information besides CMV serostatus was available. The authors later found TCR association rates varying by HLA locus, with DRB1 most and HLA-C fewest. Later work found most CMV-associated TCR beta chains apparently HLA-restricted.

What was sequenced was PBMCs. The V and J genes are TRBV27 and TRBJ2-1, with 11 bases aligning to TRBD1. The receptor was derived from a female donor in good health and CMV-seronegative. The CDR3 reads CASSPDRGLGFF. CDR3 DNA sequence: TGTGCCAGCAGTCCGGACAGGGGGCTTGGGTTCTTC.